The 32 T cell receptor beta chains given below trace back to one sample, sequenced in a study of blood T cell repertoires in COVID-19. Clones were read by immunoSEQ multiplex PCR, and TCRdb kept only the in-frame ones, dropping some. Of about 73,000 clones listed, over 80% are singletons. The specimen sequenced was peripheral blood. The receptors derive from a man older than 75 with active or convalescent COVID-19.

CDR3 protein: CASRSFGLAGVEQFF. The CDR3, as DNA: TGTGCCAGCAGATCTTTTGGACTAGCGGGAGTGGAGCAGTTCTTC. The V and J genes are TRBV6-5 and TRBJ2-1; TRBD2 matches 13 bases. The CDR3 contains 15 residues. The V segment lost 6 bases and the J segment 10 bases; nucleotides outside the gene matches: 9. Germline V CDR1 and CDR2: MNHEY, SVGAGI.

The chain joins TRBV5-8 to TRBJ1-4, with TRBD1 matching 8 bases. CDR3 length: 14 amino acids. Germline V CDR1 and CDR2: SGHTS, YDEGEE. J lost 7 bases, V lost 0 bases, and 2 bases had no gene match. The CDR3 sequence is CASSLGTGREKLFF. Written as DNA, the CDR3 is TGTGCCAGCAGCTTGGGGACAGGGCGTGAAAAACTGTTTTTT.

This clone was found a few times. The chain is built from TRBV10-1 and TRBJ2-7; 8 bases match TRBD1. The CDR3 sequence is 15 residues long. Germline CDR1 WNHNN, CDR2 SYGVQD (reference sequence). Trimming cost V 4 bases and J 6 bases; bases outside gene matches: 11. In DNA form, the CDR3 reads TGCGCCAGCAGTGTAGGGGACAGGACTTCGGGCGAGCAGTACTTC. Translation: CASSVGDRTSGEQYF.

In its sample, this clone was seen once. The CDR3 is CASSEGGRNTGELFF. The CDR3 DNA is TGTGCCAGCAGCGAGGGCGGGAGAAACACCGGGGAGCTGTTTTTT. The chain has TRBV28 and TRBJ2-2; the match to TRBD2 covers 7 bases. J gave up 2 bases and V 6 bases, and 6 bases lay outside the gene matches. This CDR3 region has 15 residues. CDR1 is MDHEN and CDR2 is SYDVKM in the germline V gene.

The chain is built from TRBV5-1 and TRBJ2-3; 9 bases line up with TRBD2. The germline gives CDR1 SGHRS, CDR2 YFSETQ. J gave up 6 bases and V 0 bases, and 8 bases lay outside the gene matches. The CDR3 runs 16 residues. CDR3 sequence: CASSLAGASGIDTQYF. CDR3 nucleotide sequence: TGCGCCAGCAGCTTGGCCGGGGCTAGCGGGATTGATACGCAGTATTTT.

The chain has TRBV7-2 and TRBJ1-5, with D unclear. The CDR3 covers 13 residues. Per the germline V gene, CDR1 is SGHTA and CDR2 is FQGNSA. V lost 5 bases and J 7 bases, leaving 12 bases between the germline ends. CDR3 sequence reads: CASSPGREQPQHF. The CDR3 nucleotides are TGTGCCAGCAGCCCAGGACGGGAGCAGCCCCAGCATTTT. Drawing the rest from reference TRBV7-2 and TRBJ1-5, the complete variable domain is GAGVSQSPSNKVTEKGKDVELRCDPISGHTALYWYRQSLGQGLEFLIYFQGNSAPDKSGLPSDRFSAERTGGSVSTLTIQRTQQEDSAVYLCASSPGREQPQHFGDGTRLSIL.

The chain uses TRBV3-1 (or the pseudogene TRBV3-2) and TRBJ2-7; no firm D call. This CDR3 comprises 14 residues. The V gene lost 1 base and the J gene lost 1 base, with 8 bases spanning the gap. Germline CDR1 reads LGHDT; CDR2 reads YNNKEL (reference sequence). The CDR3 loop is CASSQVGRSYEQYF. The CDR3 DNA reads as TGTGCCAGCAGCCAAGTAGGCAGGTCCTACGAGCAGTACTTC.

The genes are TRBV5-1 and TRBJ2-3, with 12 bases fitting TRBD2. Germline V lookup: CDR1 SGHRS, CDR2 YFSETQ. The J segment lost 1 base and the V segment lost 4 bases, leaving 4 bases of the junction unmatched. There are 16 residues in the CDR3. The CDR3, as DNA: TGCGCCAGCAGCCTGACTAGCGGGAGAGGCACAGATACGCAGTATTTT. It yields the protein CASSLTSGRGTDTQYF.

This rearrangement joins TRBV7-2 to TRBJ1-5, with D unresolved. Trimming shortened V by 5 bases and J by 5 bases, and 10 bases separated the two germline ends. CDR1 is SGHTA, CDR2 FQGNSA, per germline. This CDR3 comprises 13 residues. The CDR3 sequence is CASSPNRDQPQHF. The CDR3 region has the DNA TGTGCCAGCAGCCCCAACAGAGATCAGCCCCAGCATTTT.

This CDR3 reads CASSQDERGSYNSPLHF. CDR3 coding DNA: TGCGCCAGCAGCCAAGATGAGAGGGGGTCCTATAATTCACCCCTCCACTTT. J is TRBJ1-6 and V is TRBV4-3, with a possible D match to TRBD1 (6 bases). Trimming shortened V by 0 bases and J by 1 base, and 10 bases separated the two germline ends. The CDR3 length is 17 residues. Per germline, CDR1 LGHNA and CDR2 YSLEER.

This chain connects TRBV19 to TRBJ2-1; the match to TRBD1 covers 10 bases. Germline V gene data show CDR1 as LNHDA and CDR2 as SQIVND (reference sequence). The CDR3 has 14 amino acids. V gave up 5 bases and J gave up 4 bases; unmatched junction bases: 2. The CDR3 is CASSRTGGYNEQFF. The CDR3 DNA is TGTGCCAGTAGTCGGACAGGGGGATACAATGAGCAGTTCTTC.

The chain employs TRBV18 and TRBJ1-4; unclear D gene. Trimming took 5 bases from V and 3 from J, leaving 7 bases between them. The germline gives CDR1 KGHSH, CDR2 LQKENI. The CDR3 loop spans 13 amino acids. The CDR3 DNA sequence: TGTGCCAGCTCAGTTCTTCCTAATGAAAAACTGTTTTTT. Translation gives CASSVLPNEKLFF.

The chain combines TRBV18 with TRBJ2-2, with TRBD1 identical over 10 bases. Germline V lookup: CDR1 KGHSH, CDR2 LQKENI. Trimming took 3 bases from V and 2 from J; bases not matched to a gene: 3. The CDR3 consists of 16 residues. The CDR3 loop reads CASSPDRGANTGELFF. CDR3 in DNA: TGTGCCAGCTCACCGGACAGGGGGGCCAACACCGGGGAGCTGTTTTTT.

V and J are TRBV27 and TRBJ2-7; possibly TRBD2 for D (6 bases). The germline gives CDR1 MNHEY, CDR2 SMNVEV (reference sequence). Trimming took 5 bases from V and 1 from J, leaving 18 bases between them. The CDR3 runs to 16 residues. The CDR3 DNA sequence: TGTGCCAGCAGTCCGAACCTTGCGGGATCGTCCTACGAGCAGTACTTC. Residues: CASSPNLAGSSYEQYF.

The chain employs TRBV28 and TRBJ1-5; TRBD1 is a possible D gene (6 bases). Germline V gene lookup returns CDR1 MDHEN and CDR2 SYDVKM. The V and J ends lost 3 bases and 6 bases respectively, with 24 bases between them. The CDR3 runs to 18 residues. DNA for the CDR3: TGTGCCAGCAGTTTTATCGGGGGGCGCGGCCAGGGATTTCAGCCCCAGCATTTT. Encoded protein: CASSFIGGRGQGFQPQHF.

This clone was observed a single time. J is TRBJ1-1 and V is TRBV2, with 10 bases lining up with TRBD1. Trimming removed 6 bases from V and 3 bases from J; junction bases left unmatched: 10. Germline V gives CDR1 SNHLY, CDR2 FYNNEI. The CDR3 covers 16 residues. The CDR3: CASSPGRQGAYTEAFF. The CDR3 DNA reads TGTGCCAGCAGCCCCGGCCGACAGGGGGCCTACACTGAAGCTTTCTTT. The full variable domain, completed using reference TRBV2 and TRBJ1-1, is EPEVTQTPSHQVTQMGQEVILRCVPISNHLYFYWYRQILGQKVEFLVSFYNNEISEKSEIFDDQFSVERPDGSNFTLKIRSTKLEDSAMYFCASSPGRQGAYTEAFFGQGTRLTVV.

The chain uses TRBV5-1 and TRBJ1-2, with D maybe TRBD1 (5 bases). CDR3 length equals 13 residues. Per the germline V gene, CDR1 is SGHRS and CDR2 is YFSETQ. V was shortened by 0 bases and J by 4 bases, with 7 bases between the two germline ends. The CDR3, as DNA: TGCGCCAGCAGCTTGGGACAGCCCTATGGCTACACCTTC. Translation gives CASSLGQPYGYTF.

The CDR3 coding sequence is TGTGCCAGTAGTATTTCCTCAGGGCTTTCCTACGAGCAGTACTTC. As protein: CASSISSGLSYEQYF. The V call is TRBV19, the J call TRBJ2-7; D is perhaps TRBD1 (5 bases). The CDR3 extends over 15 amino acids. Germline loops: CDR1 LNHDA, CDR2 SQIVND (reference sequence). Trimming shortened V by 3 bases and J by 1 base, and 13 bases separated the two germline ends. The full variable domain, its missing parts supplied by reference TRBV19 and TRBJ2-7, is DGGITQSPKYLFRKEGQNVTLSCEQNLNHDAMYWYRQDPGQGLRLIYYSQIVNDFQKGDIAEGYSVSREKKESFPLTVTSAQKNPTAFYLCASSISSGLSYEQYFGPGTRLTVT.

J is TRBJ2-3 and V is TRBV13, with TRBD2 as a possible D gene (6 bases). Trimming took 5 bases from V and 1 from J, leaving 25 bases between them. The CDR3 sequence is 19 residues long. Germline V gene data show CDR1 as PRHDT and CDR2 as FYEKMQ (reference sequence). The CDR3 spells CASSPAPGLTSSGTDTQYF. The CDR3 region has the DNA TGTGCCAGCAGCCCAGCCCCGGGACTTACATCTTCTGGCACAGATACGCAGTATTTT.

V is TRBV7-2 and J is TRBJ2-7; tentatively, D is TRBD2 (6 bases). The CDR3 totals 15 residues. The germline V and J ends were trimmed by 0 bases and 0 bases, with 9 bases remaining between them. CDR1 and CDR2 from the germline V gene are SGHTA and FQGNSA. The CDR3 protein is CASSLAASDSYEQYF. Written as DNA, the CDR3 is TGTGCCAGCAGCTTAGCGGCTAGCGACTCCTACGAGCAGTACTTC.

The chain combines TRBV19 with TRBJ1-5, with D uncertain. V lost 5 bases to trimming and J lost 0 bases, with 8 bases between them. Germline lookup yields CDR1 LNHDA and CDR2 SQIVND (reference sequence). This CDR3 spans 14 amino acids. The CDR3 region has the DNA TGTGCCAGTAGTCGGTCCAATAGCAATCAGCCCCAGCATTTT. It is translated as CASSRSNSNQPQHF.

The V and J genes are TRBV5-1 and TRBJ1-2; 9 nucleotides align to TRBD1. Germline V gives CDR1 SGHRS, CDR2 YFSETQ. V was pared by 3 bases and J by 9 bases, with 6 bases of the junction left unmatched. This CDR3 spans 13 amino acids. The CDR3 region has the DNA TGCGCCAGCAGCTCTGGGGACAGGGATCGCTACACCTTC. Its protein product is CASSSGDRDRYTF.

The CDR3 DNA follows: TGTGCCAGCAGTGCACCTCTTCGGACTGCTAACTATGGCTACACCTTC. It encodes CASSAPLRTANYGYTF. This rearrangement joins TRBV28 to TRBJ1-2, with D uncertain. This CDR3 has 16 amino acids. The V and J ends lost 5 bases and 0 bases respectively, with 16 bases between them. Germline loops: CDR1 MDHEN, CDR2 SYDVKM.

V and J are TRBV18 and TRBJ1-4, with 10 bases aligning to TRBD1. The CDR3 runs to 16 residues. Unmatched junction bases numbered 6, after V lost 1 base and J lost 7 bases. Germline CDR1 reads KGHSH; CDR2 reads LQKENI. CDR3 sequence (DNA): TGTGCCAGCTCACCACGGACAGGGGGTTTAAGTGAAAAACTGTTTTTT. This gives the protein CASSPRTGGLSEKLFF.

This chain links TRBV6-2 or TRBV6-3 with TRBJ1-1; tentatively, D is TRBD1 (5 bases). CDR1 is MNHEY and CDR2 is SVGEGT in the germline V gene. V lost 5 bases and J lost 11, with 18 bases in between. This CDR3 comprises 13 residues. The CDR3 reads CASSNLSGRGAFF. The CDR3 bases are TGTGCCAGCAGTAACCTCTCAGGGCGTGGGGCTTTCTTT.

This chain joins TRBV7-8 and TRBJ2-7; D remains ambiguous. CDR3 length equals 14 residues. V shed 1 base and J shed 5 bases, with 12 bases lying between them. Germline V gives CDR1 SGHVS, CDR2 FQNEAQ. This CDR3 is CASSLGHPMDEQYF. CDR3 in DNA: TGTGCCAGCAGCTTAGGACACCCAATGGACGAGCAGTACTTC. Full variable domain (outside the CDR3, taken from reference TRBV7-8 and TRBJ2-7): GAGVSQSPRYKVAKRGQDVALRCDPISGHVSLFWYQQALGQGPEFLTYFQNEAQLDKSGLPSDRFFAERPEGSVSTLKIQRTQQEDSAVYLCASSLGHPMDEQYFGPGTRLTVT.

This chain's CDR3 is CASSPPGQAIYEQYF. Here the CDR3 DNA reads TGTGCCAGCTCACCACCAGGACAGGCCATTTACGAGCAGTACTTC. V usage is TRBV18 and J usage is TRBJ2-7; 7 bases match TRBD1. CDR3 length equals 15 residues. Germline loops: CDR1 KGHSH, CDR2 LQKENI. V gave up 0 bases and J gave up 4 bases; unmatched junction bases: 6.

Only one count was recorded for this clone. The chain couples TRBV29-1 to TRBJ2-5; D unclear. The CDR3 covers 9 residues. Germline assignment: CDR1 SQVTM and CDR2 ANQGSEA. V lost 4 bases and J lost 5, with 2 bases in between. The CDR3 nucleotides read TGCAGCGTTGCGGAGACCCAGTACTTC. Protein: CSVAETQYF.

This clone has only a few counts. The rearrangement uses TRBV2 and TRBJ2-7, with D perhaps matching TRBD1 (6 bases). This CDR3 has 14 residues. Germline lookup yields CDR1 SNHLY and CDR2 FYNNEI. V was trimmed by 4 bases and J by 2 bases, leaving 12 bases between them. CDR3 bases: TGTGCCAGCAGTGTAACCAGGGGTACCTACGAGCAGTACTTC. Amino acids: CASSVTRGTYEQYF.

A few counts support this clone. The rearrangement joins TRBV30 to TRBJ1-6; 9 nucleotides match TRBD1. V shed 6 bases and J 3 bases; nucleotides not matched to a gene: 9. The CDR3 runs 16 residues. In germline, CDR1 is GTSNPN, CDR2 SVGIG (reference sequence). CDR3: CACPSGQGNYNSPLHF. In nucleotides, the CDR3 is TGTGCCTGTCCATCGGGACAGGGTAACTATAATTCACCCCTCCACTTT. The full variable domain, rest sourced from reference TRBV30 and TRBJ1-6, is SQTIHQWPATLVQPVGSPLSLECTVEGTSNPNLYWYRQAAGRGLQLLFYSVGIGQISSEVPQNLSASRPQDRQFILSSKKLLLSDSGFYLCACPSGQGNYNSPLHFGNGTRLTVT.

The rearrangement uses TRBV4-1 and TRBJ2-1, with D tentatively TRBD2 (6 bases). The CDR3 sequence is 15 residues long. Germline values: CDR1 MGHRA, CDR2 YSYEKL. Trimming left V 3 bases short and J 4 bases short, with 13 bases between. The CDR3, as DNA: TGCGCCAGCAGCCAGAGTGTAGCGGATTACAATGAGCAGTTCTTC. Encoded protein: CASSQSVADYNEQFF.

This clone appeared a few times. This chain joins TRBV4-1 and TRBJ1-5; no clear D. V was cut by 0 bases and J by 4 bases, with 4 bases left in between. CDR3 length: 13 residues. Germline CDR1 MGHRA, CDR2 YSYEKL. The CDR3 coding sequence is TGCGCCAGCAGCCAAGAGAGGAATCAGCCCCAGCATTTT. Protein: CASSQERNQPQHF.